Presented here are 18 T cell receptor beta chains from one specimen sequenced in a study of blood T cell repertoires in COVID-19 (dated by TCRdb to 2019 to 2021). Library prep was done by the immunoSEQ multiplex PCR assay. As stored in TCRdb, this immuneACCESS dataset retains in-frame rearrangements with V and J assigned. A fraction of the clones does not appear; measured against another copy, unresolved V genes explain less than half of the discrepancy, and the remainder lacks a known reason. Within this sample are some 180,000 clones, with approximately 85% of them counted one time only. The top ten clonotypes cover 6.2% of the sample. The sequencing sample was made of PBMCs or T cells enriched from blood (not recorded which). The source is a man aged 35 to 55 who had recovered from COVID-19.

Only one count was recorded for this clone. V usage is TRBV24-1 and J usage is TRBJ2-1, with D maybe TRBD2 (6 bases). Trimming stripped 3 bases from V and 0 bases from J, with 8 bases between. This CDR3 is built from 15 residues. From germline, CDR1 is KGHDR and CDR2 SFDVKD. The chain's CDR3 is CATSDRRGSYNEQFF. The CDR3 nucleotides read TGTGCCACCAGTGATAGGCGGGGCTCCTACAATGAGCAGTTCTTC.

The V and J genes are TRBV28 and TRBJ1-2, with TRBD1 matching over 7 bases. Germline V gives CDR1 MDHEN, CDR2 SYDVKM. The CDR3 has 13 amino acids. The V and J ends lost 5 bases and 8 bases, in that order; junction bases with no gene match: 8. The CDR3 here is CASSGTGVRGYTF. As DNA, the CDR3 is TGTGCCAGCAGTGGAACAGGGGTGAGGGGCTACACCTTC.

The chain links TRBV5-6 to TRBJ1-2; weak D call: TRBD1 (6 bases). There are 14 residues in the CDR3. From germline, CDR1 is SGHDT and CDR2 YYEEEE. V was trimmed by 5 bases and J by 4 bases, leaving 15 bases between them. The CDR3 coding sequence is TGTGCCAGCAGTTGGGGGCCAGGGGTCTATGGCTACACCTTC. Its protein product is CASSWGPGVYGYTF. Full variable domain (remainder filled in from reference TRBV5-6 and TRBJ1-2): DAGVTQSPTHLIKTRGQQVTLRCSPKSGHDTVSWYQQALGQGPQFIFQYYEEEERQRGNFPDRFSGHQFPNYSSELNVNALLLGDSALYLCASSWGPGVYGYTFGSGTRLTVV.

In its sample, this clone was seen once. V and J are TRBV11-2 and TRBJ2-3; 8 bases fit TRBD1. J was trimmed by 5 bases and V by 2 bases; bases with no gene match: 6. Germline V gives CDR1 SGHAT, CDR2 FQNNGV. The CDR3 length is 15 residues. CDR3: CASSLLGQGIDTQYF. DNA for the CDR3: TGTGCCAGCAGCTTACTTGGACAGGGTATAGATACGCAGTATTTT.

DNA for the CDR3: TGTGCCTGGAGTTCCCACTACGAGCAGTACTTC. Translation: CAWSSHYEQYF. The J gene is TRBJ2-7, the V gene TRBV30, with no clear D. CDR1 is GTSNPN, CDR2 SVGIG, per germline (reference sequence). The V and J ends lost 2 bases and 3 bases respectively, with 5 bases between them. This CDR3 is built from 11 residues.

The sample holds one count of this clone. The chain recombines TRBV9 with TRBJ2-2, with D uncertain. V was pared by 0 bases and J by 0 bases, with 9 bases between. The germline V gene encodes CDR1 SGDLS and CDR2 YYNGEE. This CDR3 region has 16 residues. The CDR3: CASSVAVAPNTGELFF. The CDR3 DNA reads TGTGCCAGCAGCGTAGCGGTAGCCCCGAACACCGGGGAGCTGTTTTTT.

The chain uses TRBV5-6 and TRBJ2-1; D possibly corresponds to TRBD2 (5 bases). The CDR3 consists of 16 residues. In germline, CDR1 is SGHDT, CDR2 YYEEEE. Trimming took 3 bases from V and 2 from J, leaving 15 bases between them. The CDR3 protein is CASSSGRGWAYNEQFF. The CDR3 DNA is TGTGCCAGCAGCTCCGGACGAGGGTGGGCCTACAATGAGCAGTTCTTC.

This chain joins TRBV12-3 or TRBV12-4 and TRBJ1-2; D unresolved. The V and J ends lost 5 bases and 6 bases respectively, with 7 bases between them. This CDR3 has 11 amino acids. The CDR3 nucleotides read TGTGCCAGCAGTCCCTTAGATGGCTACACCTTC. Its protein product is CASSPLDGYTF.

The chain has TRBV30 and TRBJ1-2, with TRBD1 identical over 7 bases. The ends lost 0 bases at V and 8 bases at J; junction bases unmatched: 12. CDR1 is GTSNPN and CDR2 is SVGIG in the germline V gene (reference sequence). The CDR3 is 15 amino acids. The CDR3, as DNA: TGTGCCTGGAGTGTTCTAAGACAGGGCCCGGTCGGCTACACCTTC. Protein product: CAWSVLRQGPVGYTF.

The chain uses TRBV27 and TRBJ1-5; TRBD1 is a possible D gene (5 bases). CDR1 and CDR2 from the germline V gene are MNHEY and SMNVEV (reference sequence). V lost 6 bases and J 0 bases, leaving 21 bases between the germline ends. CDR3 size: 18 residues. CDR3 nucleotide sequence: TGTGCCAGCAGGGTACCCGACGACAGCTCGAATAGCAATCAGCCCCAGCATTTT. Encoded protein: CASRVPDDSSNSNQPQHF.

The chain joins TRBV11-2 to TRBJ1-6, with TRBD1 matching 9 bases. V lost 5 bases, J lost 4 bases, and 6 bases stayed unmatched. This CDR3 is built from 16 residues. Germline V gene data show CDR1 as SGHAT and CDR2 as FQNNGV. Here the CDR3 DNA reads TGTGCCAGCAGCATAGGACAGGGGATGTATAATTCACCCCTCCACTTT. It translates to CASSIGQGMYNSPLHF.

The chain combines TRBV2 with TRBJ1-6, with D uncertain. This CDR3 region has 14 residues. The germline V gene has CDR1 SNHLY and CDR2 FYNNEI. Trimming removed 7 bases from V and 0 bases from J, with 7 bases in between. CDR3 sequence: CASTRSSYNSPLHF. CDR3 sequence (DNA): TGTGCCAGCACGCGGAGCTCCTATAATTCACCCCTCCACTTT.

V usage is TRBV27 and J usage is TRBJ1-5; D possibly corresponds to TRBD1 (5 bases). Germline CDR1 and CDR2: MNHEY and SMNVEV (reference sequence). Trimming removed 5 bases from V and 4 bases from J, with 21 bases in between. The CDR3 loop spans 17 amino acids. The CDR3 DNA reads TGTGCCAGCAGTGGGGGGGGAGGGACCCCTTTAAATCAGCCCCAGCATTTT. Amino acid sequence: CASSGGGGTPLNQPQHF.

The chain employs TRBV5-1 and TRBJ2-3, with D possibly matching TRBD1 (6 bases). CDR1 SGHRS and CDR2 YFSETQ come from the germline V gene. The CDR3 has 14 residues. V was cut by 4 bases and J by 0 bases, with 9 bases left in between. The CDR3 DNA follows: TGCGCCAGCAGCACCGGACAGAGCACAGATACGCAGTATTTT. Protein product: CASSTGQSTDTQYF.

This chain connects TRBV6-5 to TRBJ2-1; possibly TRBD2 for D (5 bases). Trimming stripped 0 bases from V and 15 bases from J, with 21 bases between. The CDR3 totals 15 residues. Germline-derived CDR1 and CDR2 are MNHEY and SVGAGI. The CDR3 DNA follows: TGTGCCAGCAGTTACTCATCGGGGTCGGCAAGGGAAAGGTTCTTC. This codes for CASSYSSGSARERFF.

This chain joins TRBV20-1 and TRBJ2-5; possibly TRBD1 for D (6 bases). Germline CDR1 DFQATT, CDR2 SNEGSKA (reference sequence). The CDR3 length is 11 residues. V lost 5 bases and J lost 4, with 8 bases in between. CDR3 residues: CSAGDTETQYF. As DNA, the CDR3 is TGCAGTGCTGGGGACACAGAGACCCAGTACTTC.

Here the CDR3 DNA reads TGCGCCAGCAGCTTGTTGGGCGACGAAAGACATGGCTACACCTTC. Amino acids: CASSLLGDERHGYTF. The V gene is TRBV5-1, the J gene TRBJ1-2, with D hard to call. The CDR3 consists of 15 residues. Trimming removed 1 base at V and 6 bases at J, with 16 bases between. Per germline, CDR1 SGHRS and CDR2 YFSETQ.

The chain is built from TRBV30 and TRBJ1-1, with D possibly TRBD1 on 5 matching bases. Germline values: CDR1 GTSNPN, CDR2 SVGIG (reference sequence). V was trimmed by 1 base and J by 3 bases, leaving 9 bases between them. The CDR3 covers 13 residues. The CDR3 DNA sequence: TGTGCCTGGAGTGATGTAGGGGACACTGAAGCTTTCTTT. Its translation is CAWSDVGDTEAFF.